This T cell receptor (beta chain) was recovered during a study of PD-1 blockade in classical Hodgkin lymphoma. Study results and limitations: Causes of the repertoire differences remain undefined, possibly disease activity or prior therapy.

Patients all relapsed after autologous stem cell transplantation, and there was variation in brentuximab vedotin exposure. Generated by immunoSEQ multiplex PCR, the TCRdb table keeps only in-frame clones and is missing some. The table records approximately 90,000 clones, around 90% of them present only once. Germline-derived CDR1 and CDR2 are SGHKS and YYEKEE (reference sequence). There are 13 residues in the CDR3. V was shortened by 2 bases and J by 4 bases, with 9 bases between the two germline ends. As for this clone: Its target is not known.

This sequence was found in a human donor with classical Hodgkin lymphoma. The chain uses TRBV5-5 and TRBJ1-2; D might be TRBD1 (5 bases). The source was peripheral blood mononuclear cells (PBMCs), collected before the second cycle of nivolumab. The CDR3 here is CASSFGAGYGYTF. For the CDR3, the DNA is TGTGCCAGCAGCTTTGGGGCGGGCTATGGCTACACCTTC.